What follows is one TCR beta chain and its context. What it binds is not known. Germline V gene data show CDR1 as SNHLY and CDR2 as FYNNEI. The CDR3 consists of 14 residues. Trimming took off 11 bases at V and 3 bases at J, with 20 bases between the two ends. These data originate in a study of cytomegalovirus exposure and HLA in healthy donors. About the research overall: Earlier findings included some 100 million unique TCR beta sequences obtained from around 180 million T cells.

With 60 Vbeta and 13 Jbeta primers, the PCR was carried out. The assay was immunoSEQ multiplex PCR, and TCRdb's table has in-frame clones only and misses some. Here the sample table reports 85,000 to 90,000 clones. Study findings and constraints: Later analysis identified several of the most significant clusters that appeared linked to common viral pathogens. According to an earlier analysis, most TCR beta V segments yielded productive rearrangements about 90% or about 30% of the time. Later analysis identified a missense DCLRE1C variant that was linked to TCR beta V- and J-gene trimming.

This receptor was taken from a man aged 50-59 years in good health and CMV-seropositive. The sample was PBMCs. The chain links TRBV2 to TRBJ2-7; D perhaps matches TRBD2 (6 bases). The CDR3 protein is CAGDTGTGIYEQYF. The CDR3 bases are TGTGCCGGCGATACCGGGACTGGTATCTACGAGCAGTACTTC.